This TCR beta chain was profiled in a study of T cells in Graves' hyperthyroidism and ophthalmopathy. Findings and caveats of the study: Within blood appeared most thyroid clonotypes that had expanded above 0.001.

V was cut by 8 bases and J by 4 bases, with 13 bases left in between. The CDR3 has 13 residues. In germline, CDR1 is MNHEY, CDR2 SMNVEV (reference sequence). The table lists this clonotype with a few counts. What it recognizes is unknown. RNA transcripts yielded amplified TCR beta CDR3 regions. HTBI primers were employed in a first-round RT-PCR of the TCR CDR3. MiXCR, applied by TCRdb to the multiplex PCR reads, yields one record per CDR3 protein. The data show almost 50,000 distinct CDR3 sequences, with around 55% seen just once and more than 30% held by the top ten. Hyperthyroidism had been newly diagnosed in patients aged 18 to 65, and its duration was under 2 months. For the diagnoses, clinical symptoms, serum thyroxine and TRAb, thyroid ultrasound and orbital computed tomography were used.

Source material: peripheral blood or thyroid tissue (not recorded which). The clonotype comes from a man between 18 and 35 years old with Graves' hyperthyroidism. The V gene is TRBV27, the J gene TRBJ2-3, with D unresolved. The CDR3 here is CASRPRLPDTQYF. DNA for the CDR3: TGTGCCAGCCGACCGAGGTTGCCAGATACGCAGTATTTT.